The next 3 T cell receptor beta chains were all read from a single sample in a study of T cells in Graves' hyperthyroidism and ophthalmopathy. Amplification targeted TCR beta CDR3 regions from RNA transcripts. With the HTBI primer set, the TCR CDR3 went through a first round of RT-PCR. TCRdb used MiXCR to reprocess the multiplex PCR reads, holding one entry per CDR3 protein. The table includes approximately 510,000 distinct CDR3 sequences, 35% to 50% detected once. Sequenced input: peripheral blood or thyroid tissue (not recorded which). All receptors come from an adult woman with Graves' disease, either hyperthyroidism or ophthalmopathy (not recorded which).

V gene TRBV29-1 combines with J gene TRBJ1-1; 8 bases are shared with TRBD1. Germline V gene sequence: CDR1 SQVTM, CDR2 ANQGSEA. The J segment lost 2 bases and the V segment lost 7 bases, leaving 6 bases of the junction unmatched. This CDR3 comprises 13 residues. Here the CDR3 reads CSGKQGVNTEAFF. The CDR3 nucleotides are TGCAGCGGTAAACAGGGGGTAAACACTGAAGCTTTCTTT.

This clonotype was counted a few times. The chain combines TRBV12-3 or TRBV12-4 with TRBJ2-7; 8 nucleotides match TRBD1. CDR3 length: 14 amino acids. Germline trimming cut 4 bases from V and 3 bases from J; bases unmatched to any gene: 5. The CDR3 DNA reads TGTGCCAGCAGTTACAGGGACAGGAACTACGAGCAGTACTTC. This encodes CASSYRDRNYEQYF.

This sequence joins TRBV10-3 and TRBJ2-2, with unresolved D. There are 14 residues in the CDR3. V was shortened by 2 bases and J by 6 bases, with 10 bases between the two germline ends. CDR1 and CDR2 (germline): ENHRY, SYGVKD. For the CDR3, the DNA is TGTGCCATCAGTGAGCCTCTAGTGTCCGGGGAGCTGTTTTTT. Amino acids: CAISEPLVSGELFF.